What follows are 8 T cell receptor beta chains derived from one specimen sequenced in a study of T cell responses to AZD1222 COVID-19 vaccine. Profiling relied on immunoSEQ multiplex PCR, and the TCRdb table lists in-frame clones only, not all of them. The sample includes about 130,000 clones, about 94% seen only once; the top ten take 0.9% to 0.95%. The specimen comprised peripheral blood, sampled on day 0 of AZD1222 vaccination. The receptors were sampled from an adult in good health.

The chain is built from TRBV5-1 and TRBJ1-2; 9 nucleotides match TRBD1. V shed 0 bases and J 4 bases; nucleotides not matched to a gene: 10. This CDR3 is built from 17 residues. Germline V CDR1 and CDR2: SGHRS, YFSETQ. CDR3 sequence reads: CASSLGTGQGPFYGYTF. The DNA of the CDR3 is TGCGCCAGCAGCTTGGGGACAGGACAGGGGCCTTTCTATGGCTACACCTTC.

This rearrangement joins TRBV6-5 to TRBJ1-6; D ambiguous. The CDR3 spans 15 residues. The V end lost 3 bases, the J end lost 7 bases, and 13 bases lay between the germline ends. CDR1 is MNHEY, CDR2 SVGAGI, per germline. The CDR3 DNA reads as TGTGCCAGCAGTTATAGGACGTTGGTCAATTCACCCCTCCACTTT. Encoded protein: CASSYRTLVNSPLHF.

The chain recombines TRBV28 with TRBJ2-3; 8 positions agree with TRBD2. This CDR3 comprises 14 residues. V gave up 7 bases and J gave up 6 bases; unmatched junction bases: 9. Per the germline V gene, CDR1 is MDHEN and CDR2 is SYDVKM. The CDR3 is CASIKSGGPDTQYF. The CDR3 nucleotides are TGTGCCAGCATCAAAAGCGGGGGCCCGGATACGCAGTATTTT.

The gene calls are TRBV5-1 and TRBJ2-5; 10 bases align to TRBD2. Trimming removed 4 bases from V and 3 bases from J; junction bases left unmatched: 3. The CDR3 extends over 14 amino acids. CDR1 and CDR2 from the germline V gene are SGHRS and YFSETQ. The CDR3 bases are TGCGCCAGCAGCACCGGACTAGCGGAAGAGACCCAGTACTTC. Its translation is CASSTGLAEETQYF.

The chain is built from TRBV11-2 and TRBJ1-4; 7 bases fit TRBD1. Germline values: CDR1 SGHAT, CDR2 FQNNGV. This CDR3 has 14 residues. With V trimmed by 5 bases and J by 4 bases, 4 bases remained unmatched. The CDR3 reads CASSRRDSNEKLFF. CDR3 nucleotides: TGTGCCAGCAGCAGACGGGACAGTAATGAAAAACTGTTTTTT.

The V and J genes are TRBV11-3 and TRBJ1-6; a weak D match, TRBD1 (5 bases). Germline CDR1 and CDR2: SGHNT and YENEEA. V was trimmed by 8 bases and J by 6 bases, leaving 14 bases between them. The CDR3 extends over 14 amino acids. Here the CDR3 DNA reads TGTGCCAGCGGGGGGGTCGGAATTAATTCACCCCTCCACTTT. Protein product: CASGGVGINSPLHF.

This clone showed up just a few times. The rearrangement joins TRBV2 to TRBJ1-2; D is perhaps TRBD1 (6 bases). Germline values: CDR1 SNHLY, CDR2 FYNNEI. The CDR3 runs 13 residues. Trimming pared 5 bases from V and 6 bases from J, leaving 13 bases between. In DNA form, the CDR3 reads TGTGCCAGCAGTACAGGGAGGGCGGATGGCTACACCTTC. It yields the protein CASSTGRADGYTF.

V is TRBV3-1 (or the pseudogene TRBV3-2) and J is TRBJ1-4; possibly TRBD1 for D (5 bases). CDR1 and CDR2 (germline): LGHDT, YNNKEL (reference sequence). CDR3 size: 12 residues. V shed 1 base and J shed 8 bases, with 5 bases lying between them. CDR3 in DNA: TGTGCCAGCAGCCAAGGGGGGGAAAAACTGTTTTTT. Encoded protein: CASSQGGEKLFF.